The 23 T cell receptor beta chains below all came from one sample that was sequenced in a study of T cells in Graves' hyperthyroidism and ophthalmopathy. Amplification of TCR beta CDR3 regions was performed using RNA transcripts as template. TCR CDR3 regions were first amplified by RT-PCR with HTBI primers. One entry per CDR3 protein, called by TCRdb with MiXCR from the multiplex PCR reads. Found here are about 360,000 distinct CDR3 sequences, around 13% of them singletons; the top ten hold 9.2%. The source material was blood. The receptors were gathered from a woman younger than 35 with Graves' hyperthyroidism.

This clonotype was counted many times. The CDR3 region is CSAPPPGLRSYEQYF. The CDR3 nucleotides read TGCAGTGCCCCACCTCCGGGACTCCGCTCCTACGAGCAGTACTTC. The chain links TRBV20-1 to TRBJ2-7, with D maybe TRBD2 (6 bases). The CDR3 runs 15 residues. Trimming cost V 6 bases and J 0 bases, with 18 bases left between them. Germline CDR1 is DFQATT and CDR2 is SNEGSKA (reference sequence).

This clonotype was detected many times. The V call is TRBV10-3, the J call TRBJ2-7; D not certain. V lost 4 bases to trimming and J lost 6 bases, with 7 bases between them. The CDR3 runs to 11 residues. The germline V gene has CDR1 ENHRY and CDR2 SYGVKD. The CDR3: CAISGGSEQYF. The CDR3 DNA reads as TGTGCCATCAGTGGAGGATCCGAGCAGTACTTC.

A note on this clonotype: The junction and the germline gene differ at one end; a read error may be behind it. This chain uses TRBV19 with TRBJ2-3, with a weak D call TRBD2 (6 bases). From germline, CDR1 is LNHDA and CDR2 SQIVND (reference sequence). This CDR3 comprises 15 residues. This CDR3 reads CASSVDGTSTDTRYF. The CDR3 region has the DNA TGTGCCAGTAGTGTAGACGGAACTAGCACAGATACGCGGTATTTT.

The table lists this clonotype with many counts. This rearrangement joins TRBV2 to TRBJ2-7; D is possibly TRBD1 or TRBD2 (6 bases each). The CDR3 is 15 amino acids. Germline values: CDR1 SNHLY, CDR2 FYNNEI. Deletions cut 0 bases from V and 6 bases from J, with 15 bases between. The CDR3 DNA reads as TGTGCCAGCAGTGAAGCGCTCCGGGGGCTCGGCGAGCAGTACTTC. It specifies CASSEALRGLGEQYF.

This clonotype was picked up many times. CDR3 in DNA: TGCGCCAGCAGCTTGGGTTCAGGTTCAGATACGCAGTATTTT. It is translated as CASSLGSGSDTQYF. The chain combines TRBV5-1 with TRBJ2-3; D uncertain. Trimming removed 0 bases from V and 4 bases from J, with 9 bases in between. This CDR3 comprises 14 residues. CDR1 and CDR2 from the germline V gene are SGHRS and YFSETQ.

This clonotype appeared many times. The chain recombines TRBV7-9 with TRBJ1-2; D perhaps matches TRBD1 (5 bases). Trimming shortened V by 7 bases and J by 2 bases, and 14 bases separated the two germline ends. Germline CDR1 and CDR2: SEHNR and FQNEAQ (reference sequence). The length of the CDR3 is 14 residues. CDR3 in DNA: TGTGCCAGCACCCCAGGGCAGGCCAACTATGGCTACACCTTC. Amino acid sequence: CASTPGQANYGYTF. Using reference TRBV7-9 and TRBJ1-2 for the parts outside the CDR3, the full variable domain is DTGVSQNPRHKITKRGQNVTFRCDPISEHNRLYWYRQTLGQGPEFLTYFQNEAQLEKSRLLSDRFSAERPKGSFSTLEIQRTEQGDSAMYLCASTPGQANYGYTFGSGTRLTVV.

The J gene is TRBJ2-2, the V gene TRBV7-6; 7 bases fit TRBD2. Per the germline V gene, CDR1 is SGHVS and CDR2 is FNYEAQ. Germline trimming cut 5 bases from V and 5 bases from J; bases unmatched to any gene: 5. The CDR3 loop spans 14 amino acids. The CDR3 nucleotides are TGTGCCAGCAGCCCCGGGGGGTGGACCGGGGAGCTGTTTTTT. This encodes CASSPGGWTGELFF. The variable domain in full, completed from reference TRBV7-6 and TRBJ2-2, reads GAGVSQSPRYKVTKRGQDVALRCDPISGHVSLYWYRQALGQGPEFLTYFNYEAQQDKSGLPNDRFSAERPEGSISTLTIQRTEQRDSAMYRCASSPGGWTGELFFGEGSRLTVL.

This clonotype was observed at least ten times. The chain uses TRBV10-3 and TRBJ1-1; D is perhaps TRBD1 (5 bases). The V and J ends lost 3 bases and 1 base respectively, with 15 bases between them. This CDR3 is built from 16 residues. From germline, CDR1 is ENHRY and CDR2 SYGVKD. The CDR3 DNA reads TGTGCCATCAGTGAAGGGGTTCCGCTTCCGAACACTGAAGCTTTCTTT. Its translation: CAISEGVPLPNTEAFF.

Only a few counts were recorded for this clonotype. The gene calls are TRBV7-3 and TRBJ2-7, with 7 bases lining up with TRBD1. The CDR3 consists of 12 residues. J gave up 7 bases and V 5 bases, and 5 bases lay outside the gene matches. Germline values: CDR1 SGHTA, CDR2 FQGTGA. For the CDR3, the DNA is TGTGCCAGCAGCCTGGACAGGAAAGAGCAGTACTTC. The encoded protein is CASSLDRKEQYF.

This clonotype has only a few counts. This chain links TRBV27 with TRBJ2-2; 7 bases are a match to TRBD1. CDR1 is MNHEY, CDR2 SMNVEV, per germline (reference sequence). This CDR3 contains 13 residues. V was pared by 7 bases and J by 4 bases, with 3 bases of the junction left unmatched. CDR3 sequence reads: CASNKGATGELFF. CDR3 nucleotide sequence: TGTGCCAGCAACAAGGGGGCCACCGGGGAGCTGTTTTTT.

The sample holds many counts of this clonotype. The rearrangement uses TRBV24-1 and TRBJ2-1; 11 nucleotides agree with TRBD2. The germline CDR1 and CDR2 sequences are KGHDR and SFDVKD. Germline trimming cut 6 bases from V and 1 base from J; bases unmatched to any gene: 7. This CDR3 has 17 residues. DNA for the CDR3: TGTGCCACCAGTAGGGGACTAGCGGACGATTCCTACAATGAGCAGTTCTTC. Its translation: CATSRGLADDSYNEQFF.

This clonotype has a count of ten or more. The rearrangement uses TRBV30 and TRBJ2-7; D may correspond to TRBD1 or TRBD2 (5 bases each). V was trimmed by 0 bases and J by 8 bases, leaving 8 bases between them. Germline V gene sequence: CDR1 GTSNPN, CDR2 SVGIG (reference sequence). The CDR3 extends over 11 amino acids. The CDR3 bases are TGTGCCTGGAGTGTCGGGACCAAGCAGTACTTC. It codes for CAWSVGTKQYF.

The rearrangement links TRBV30 to TRBJ1-2; tentatively, D is TRBD1 (6 bases). Germline V gene lookup returns CDR1 GTSNPN and CDR2 SVGIG (reference sequence). V lost 7 bases and J 8 bases, leaving 20 bases between the germline ends. This CDR3 is 13 amino acids long. CDR3 in DNA: TGTGCCTCCCTACTATTTACAGGGTCAGGCTACACCTTC. This translates into CASLLFTGSGYTF. The full variable domain, rest sourced from reference TRBV30 and TRBJ1-2, is SQTIHQWPATLVQPVGSPLSLECTVEGTSNPNLYWYRQAAGRGLQLLFYSVGIGQISSEVPQNLSASRPQDRQFILSSKKLLLSDSGFYLCASLLFTGSGYTFGSGTRLTVV.

The chain uses TRBV4-3 and TRBJ1-2; D gene unclear. CDR3 length: 15 amino acids. V lost 0 bases to trimming and J lost 4 bases, with 12 bases between them. Germline CDR1 LGHNA, CDR2 YSLEER. CDR3 nucleotides: TGCGCCAGCAGCCAAGAGTTGGCAGCGAGCTATGGCTACACCTTC. Its protein is CASSQELAASYGYTF.

This clonotype was observed a few times. The chain couples TRBV6-1 to TRBJ2-3; 11 nucleotides agree with TRBD2. With 5 bases clipped from V and 4 bases from J, the junction kept 2 bases outside the gene matches. The CDR3 has 14 residues. Germline V gene sequence: CDR1 MNHNS, CDR2 SASEGT. The CDR3 loop is CASSYSGGADTQYF. The CDR3 DNA sequence: TGTGCCAGCAGTTATAGCGGGGGGGCAGATACGCAGTATTTT.

This clonotype occurred many times. The chain is built from TRBV7-9 and TRBJ2-7; D unresolved. Germline lookup yields CDR1 SEHNR and CDR2 FQNEAQ (reference sequence). The CDR3 has 12 residues. Trimming stripped 6 bases from V and 5 bases from J, with 11 bases between. CDR3 region: CASSGVEDEQYF. CDR3 bases: TGTGCCAGCAGTGGTGTCGAAGACGAGCAGTACTTC.

The rearrangement joins TRBV9 to TRBJ2-3; no clear D gene. CDR3 length: 18 residues. Per germline, CDR1 SGDLS and CDR2 YYNGEE. The V end lost 0 bases, the J end lost 7 bases, and 24 bases lay between the germline ends. The CDR3 reads CASSVGARPDSHGNTQYF. The CDR3 DNA reads as TGTGCCAGCAGCGTAGGGGCCAGACCTGACTCGCACGGTAATACGCAGTATTTT.

This clonotype was observed at least ten times. The chain links TRBV5-1 to TRBJ2-7; D is unresolved. Germline V gene sequence: CDR1 SGHRS, CDR2 YFSETQ. The CDR3 length is 12 residues. Trimming left V 4 bases short and J 0 bases short, with 5 bases between. This chain's CDR3 is CASSQSSYEQYF. CDR3 nucleotides: TGCGCCAGCAGCCAGAGCTCCTACGAGCAGTACTTC.

This clonotype was found many times. V usage is TRBV5-6 and J usage is TRBJ1-1; D may be TRBD1 (5 bases). Germline CDR1 SGHDT, CDR2 YYEEEE. The CDR3 has 15 residues. Trimming shortened V by 1 base and J by 4 bases, and 14 bases separated the two germline ends. The DNA for the CDR3 is TGTGCCAGCAGCTTGATCGGACACCGAGGCACTGAAGCTTTCTTT. The encoded protein is CASSLIGHRGTEAFF. The whole variable domain, filled in from reference TRBV5-6 and TRBJ1-1, reads DAGVTQSPTHLIKTRGQQVTLRCSPKSGHDTVSWYQQALGQGPQFIFQYYEEEERQRGNFPDRFSGHQFPNYSSELNVNALLLGDSALYLCASSLIGHRGTEAFFGQGTRLTVV.

This clonotype was observed a few times. This chain uses TRBV19 with TRBJ1-2; TRBD1 is a possible D gene (6 bases). The CDR3 is 13 amino acids. Germline loops: CDR1 LNHDA, CDR2 SQIVND (reference sequence). The V gene lost 3 bases and the J gene lost 8 bases, with 13 bases spanning the gap. The CDR3 DNA reads as TGTGCCAGTAGTATGGAAACAGGGCGAGGCTACACCTTC. Its translation: CASSMETGRGYTF.

The rearrangement joins TRBV5-1 to TRBJ2-1; TRBD1 matches at 7 bases. J lost 12 bases, V lost 4 bases, and 19 bases had no gene match. CDR1 SGHRS and CDR2 YFSETQ come from the germline V gene. This CDR3 comprises 16 residues. CDR3 bases: TGCGCCAGCAGCGACTCAATTACAGGGGCCCGCCGTAGGCAGTTCTTC. Translation gives CASSDSITGARRRQFF.

Worth noting for this clonotype: This may come from a read error, since a much larger clone is one base off. The chain joins TRBV7-3 to TRBJ2-2, with D perhaps TRBD1 (6 bases). The V and J ends lost 4 bases and 6 bases respectively, with 15 bases between them. Germline CDR1 and CDR2: SGHTA and FQGTGA. The CDR3 sequence is 15 residues long. The CDR3 nucleotides read TGTGCCAGCAGCTCGGACAGCGCCGGAGCCGGGGAGCTGTTTTTT. It specifies CASSSDSAGAGELFF.

This clonotype was counted at least ten times. The chain uses TRBV28 and TRBJ1-2; no clear D. V lost 2 bases and J lost 10, with 11 bases in between. The CDR3 contains 12 residues. The germline V gene encodes CDR1 MDHEN and CDR2 SYDVKM. CDR3 residues: CASSLVGSTYTF. DNA of the CDR3: TGTGCCAGCAGTTTAGTGGGCAGTACCTACACCTTC.